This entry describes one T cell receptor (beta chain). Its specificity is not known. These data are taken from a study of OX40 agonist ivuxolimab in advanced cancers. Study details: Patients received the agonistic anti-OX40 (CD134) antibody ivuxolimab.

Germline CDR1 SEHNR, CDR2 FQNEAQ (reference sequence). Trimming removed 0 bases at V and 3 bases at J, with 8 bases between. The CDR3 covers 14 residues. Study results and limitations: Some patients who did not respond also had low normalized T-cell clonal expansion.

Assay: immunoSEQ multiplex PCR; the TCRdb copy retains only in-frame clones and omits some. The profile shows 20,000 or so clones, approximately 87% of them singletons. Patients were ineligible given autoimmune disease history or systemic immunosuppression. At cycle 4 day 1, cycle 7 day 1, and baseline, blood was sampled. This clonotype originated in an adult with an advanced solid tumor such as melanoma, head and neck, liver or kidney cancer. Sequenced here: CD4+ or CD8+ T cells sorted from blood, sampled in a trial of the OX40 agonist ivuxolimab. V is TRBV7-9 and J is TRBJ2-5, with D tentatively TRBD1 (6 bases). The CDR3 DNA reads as TGTGCCAGCAGCTTAGCGAACAGGGAAGAGACCCAGTACTTC. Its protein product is CASSLANREETQYF.